Listed here are 10 T cell receptor beta chains from one sample, sequenced in a study of technical replicates of blood from a few donors. The table came from immunoSEQ multiplex PCR; TCRdb's copy has only in-frame clones and leaves some out. The table has 65,000 to 95,000 clones, roughly 98% seen once; the top ten hold approximately 0.15%. The specimen was T cells isolated from PBMCs. The receptors originated from a human donor in good health.

V usage is TRBV5-8 and J usage is TRBJ2-4; 11 bases agree with TRBD1. V was pared by 5 bases and J by 8 bases, with 6 bases of the junction left unmatched. This CDR3 is 14 amino acids long. Germline V gene data show CDR1 as SGHTS and CDR2 as YDEGEE. The CDR3 nucleotides read TGTGCCAGCAGTTCGGGACAGGGGGGGGACATTCAGTACTTC. It specifies CASSSGQGGDIQYF.

The chain couples TRBV28 to TRBJ2-1, with D possibly matching TRBD1 (6 bases). Germline assignment: CDR1 MDHEN and CDR2 SYDVKM. CDR3 length equals 15 residues. Trimming took 7 bases from V and 8 from J, leaving 21 bases between them. The CDR3 protein is CASTTGHWVADEQFF. The CDR3, as DNA: TGTGCCAGCACCACGGGACACTGGGTCGCAGATGAGCAGTTCTTC.

This chain joins TRBV29-1 and TRBJ2-2, with 9 bases fitting TRBD1. V was pared by 7 bases and J by 6 bases, with 12 bases of the junction left unmatched. In germline, CDR1 is SQVTM, CDR2 ANQGSEA. The CDR3 is 15 residues long. DNA of the CDR3: TGCAGCGGCGGGGACAGGGAGTATATTTCCGGGGAGCTGTTTTTT. This codes for CSGGDREYISGELFF.

This chain connects TRBV5-4 to TRBJ1-1; D is uncertain. Germline CDR1 reads SGHNT; CDR2 reads YYREEE (reference sequence). Trimming removed 4 bases from V and 0 bases from J, with 7 bases in between. The CDR3 runs 13 residues. The CDR3: CASSVSVNTEAFF. CDR3 coding DNA: TGTGCCAGCAGCGTCTCGGTGAACACTGAAGCTTTCTTT.

V is TRBV30 and J is TRBJ1-2; maybe TRBD1 (6 bases). The CDR3 spans 15 residues. The germline V and J ends were trimmed by 0 bases and 6 bases, with 17 bases remaining between them. Per the germline V gene, CDR1 is GTSNPN and CDR2 is SVGIG (reference sequence). CDR3 loop: CAWSVHRVWGDGYTF. The CDR3 DNA follows: TGTGCCTGGAGTGTCCACAGGGTATGGGGTGATGGCTACACCTTC.

V and J are TRBV7-3 and TRBJ1-2, with D possibly TRBD1 on 5 matching bases. Trimming left V 1 base short and J 13 bases short, with 25 bases between. This CDR3 has 16 amino acids. Germline lookup yields CDR1 SGHTA and CDR2 FQGTGA. CDR3 bases: TGTGCCAGCAGCTTAATTTTCGTGGGGGGGTCCGCTGATAGCACCTTC. Translating gives CASSLIFVGGSADSTF.

The V gene is TRBV5-1, the J gene TRBJ1-5, with TRBD1 identical over 8 bases. Germline loops: CDR1 SGHRS, CDR2 YFSETQ. Germline trimming cut 4 bases from V and 5 bases from J; bases unmatched to any gene: 11. The CDR3 contains 16 residues. The CDR3 is CASSPGQGGPYQPQHF. The CDR3 DNA is TGCGCCAGCAGCCCAGGACAGGGAGGACCATATCAGCCCCAGCATTTT.

This rearrangement joins TRBV25-1 to TRBJ1-1, with D possibly being TRBD1 (6 bases). V dropped 7 bases and J dropped 5 bases, with 17 bases sitting between them. This CDR3 comprises 14 residues. Germline V CDR1 and CDR2: MGHDK, SYGVNS. CDR3 bases: TGTGCCAGCAAAGAGCGTACAGGGAGAACTGAAGCTTTCTTT. This codes for CASKERTGRTEAFF. The variable domain in full, completed from reference TRBV25-1 and TRBJ1-1, reads EADIYQTPRYLVIGTGKKITLECSQTMGHDKMYWYQQDPGMELHLIHYSYGVNSTEKGDLSSESTVSRIRTEHFPLTLESARPSHTSQYLCASKERTGRTEAFFGQGTRLTVV.

The chain combines TRBV27 with TRBJ2-7, with D perhaps matching TRBD2 (5 bases). The CDR3 covers 12 residues. The ends were cut back, 1 base at V and 6 bases at J, with 7 bases in the middle. CDR1 and CDR2 from the germline V gene are MNHEY and SMNVEV (reference sequence). CDR3 sequence: CASSLLGSEQYF. In DNA form, the CDR3 reads TGTGCCAGCAGTTTATTGGGGAGCGAGCAGTACTTC.

This clone has just one count. The V gene is TRBV5-1, the J gene TRBJ2-7, with D unresolved. The CDR3 totals 14 residues. The germline CDR1 and CDR2 sequences are SGHRS and YFSETQ. The V end was cut by 0 bases, the J end by 3 bases, with 10 bases between. DNA for the CDR3: TGCGCCAGCAGCTTGGAGGCGGCAAGCTACGAGCAGTACTTC. This sequence encodes CASSLEAASYEQYF.